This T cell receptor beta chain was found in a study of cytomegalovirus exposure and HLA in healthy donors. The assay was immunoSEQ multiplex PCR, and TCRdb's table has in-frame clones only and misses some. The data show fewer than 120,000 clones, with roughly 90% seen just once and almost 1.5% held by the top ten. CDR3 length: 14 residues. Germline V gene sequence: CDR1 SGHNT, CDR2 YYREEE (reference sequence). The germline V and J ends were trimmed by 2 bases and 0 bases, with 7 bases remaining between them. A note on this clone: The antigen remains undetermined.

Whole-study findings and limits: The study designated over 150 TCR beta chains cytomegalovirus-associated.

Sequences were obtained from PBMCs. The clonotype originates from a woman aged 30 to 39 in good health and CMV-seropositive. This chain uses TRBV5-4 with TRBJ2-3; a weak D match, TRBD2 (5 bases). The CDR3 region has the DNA TGTGCCAGCAGCTTAGCTAGCAGCACAGATACGCAGTATTTT. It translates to CASSLASSTDTQYF.